The clone carrying this TCR beta chain was picked up many times. The V end lost 1 base, the J end lost 0 bases, and 14 bases lay between the germline ends. The CDR3 has 17 amino acids. Germline CDR1 reads KGHSH; CDR2 reads LQKENI. These data belong to a study of breast tumors, draining lymph nodes, adjacent tissues. Samples came from axillary lymph nodes draining the breast cancer. TCRdb analysed the multiplex PCR reads with MiXCR anew, one entry per CDR3 protein. Found here are 85,000 to 120,000 distinct CDR3 sequences, 30% of them singletons; the top ten hold approximately 6%. This rearrangement joins TRBV18 to TRBJ2-3; D remains ambiguous. This clonotype was obtained from a female donor with breast cancer. Some clones in this sample may be carry-over from other donors' samples. The source material was axillary lymph node tissue. The CDR3, as DNA: TGTGCCAGCTCACCACAAAGGGCCTCCCTTAGCACAGATACGCAGTATTTT. This translates into CASSPQRASLSTDTQYF.